Following are 10 T cell receptor beta chains from one sample sequenced in a study of neurological immune-mediated disorders. TCRdb reanalysed the 5' RACE reads using MiXCR and keeps one entry per CDR3 protein. The table has tens of thousands of distinct CDR3 sequences, about 9.3% seen once. Sequencing was performed on PBMCs. These receptors were taken from a man aged 35 to 55 in good health.

This clonotype was detected ten times or more. This chain links TRBV7-7 with TRBJ2-5, with D unclear. The V and J ends lost 3 bases and 2 bases respectively, with 7 bases between them. Germline V gene sequence: CDR1 SSHAT, CDR2 FNYEAQ (reference sequence). There are 13 residues in the CDR3. The CDR3 DNA reads TGTGCCAGCAGCTTTAACAAACAAGAGACCCAGTACTTC. This sequence encodes CASSFNKQETQYF.

This clonotype was seen at least ten times. J is TRBJ2-2 and V is TRBV5-1; possible D gene TRBD2, 6 bases. The CDR3 runs to 15 residues. The germline V and J ends were trimmed by 6 bases and 2 bases, with 14 bases remaining between them. Per germline, CDR1 SGHRS and CDR2 YFSETQ. CDR3 in amino acids: CASTSGEVNTGELFF. The CDR3 DNA follows: TGCGCCAGCACCTCCGGGGAGGTCAACACCGGGGAGCTGTTTTTT.

In this sample, this clonotype turned up many times. This chain joins TRBV5-1 and TRBJ2-1; D tentatively fits TRBD1 or TRBD2 (5 bases each). Germline CDR1 SGHRS, CDR2 YFSETQ. Trimming shortened V by 3 bases and J by 2 bases, and 9 bases separated the two germline ends. The CDR3 is made up of 14 amino acids. The CDR3 bases are TGCGCCAGCAGCTCACCGGGACCCTACAATGAGCAGTTCTTC. Protein product: CASSSPGPYNEQFF.

This clonotype was found a few times. This chain connects TRBV5-6 to TRBJ2-5, with D hard to call. Trimming stripped 4 bases from V and 4 bases from J, with 14 bases between. CDR3 length: 14 residues. Germline V lookup: CDR1 SGHDT, CDR2 YYEEEE. The CDR3 DNA is TGTGCCAGCAGCATGGATGCGTTAGGAGAGACCCAGTACTTC. Translated: CASSMDALGETQYF.

The sample holds many counts of this clonotype. The V and J genes are TRBV11-2 and TRBJ2-3; D gene unclear. CDR3 length: 16 residues. Germline V lookup: CDR1 SGHAT, CDR2 FQNNGV. Trimming removed 7 bases from V and 1 base from J, with 18 bases in between. Written as DNA, the CDR3 is TGTGCCAGCACCAGACCCCCTCTCTCGGGCACAGATACGCAGTATTTT. Amino acids: CASTRPPLSGTDTQYF.

This clonotype appeared many times. The chain has TRBV5-5 and TRBJ1-2, with D possibly TRBD1 on 5 matching bases. The ends were cut back, 4 bases at V and 8 bases at J, with 21 bases in the middle. Germline lookup yields CDR1 SGHKS and CDR2 YYEKEE (reference sequence). The CDR3 covers 15 residues. The DNA for the CDR3 is TGTGCCAGCAGCGGCGAACAGGTAGTGAGAAGAGGCTACACCTTC. It specifies CASSGEQVVRRGYTF.

This clonotype was recorded at least ten times. V usage is TRBV24-1 and J usage is TRBJ2-3; D is possibly TRBD2 (6 bases). The CDR3 consists of 16 residues. V lost 3 bases and J lost 2, with 14 bases in between. CDR1 and CDR2 (germline): KGHDR, SFDVKD. In DNA form, the CDR3 reads TGTGCCACCAGTGATCCGGGACTGGAAAACACAGATACGCAGTATTTT. Amino acids: CATSDPGLENTDTQYF.

The sample holds many counts of this clonotype. This sequence joins TRBV29-1 and TRBJ1-2, with TRBD1 matching 10 bases. Germline lookup yields CDR1 SQVTM and CDR2 ANQGSEA. Germline trimming cut 6 bases from V and 8 bases from J; bases unmatched to any gene: 9. This CDR3 is built from 13 residues. CDR3 sequence reads: CSVPTGGARGYTF. The CDR3 coding sequence is TGCAGCGTCCCGACAGGGGGCGCGAGGGGCTACACCTTC.

This clonotype was seen a few times. The chain combines TRBV20-1 with TRBJ2-3; the D gene is possibly TRBD2 (5 bases). CDR1 is DFQATT and CDR2 is SNEGSKA in the germline V gene (reference sequence). The CDR3 extends over 13 amino acids. Trimming stripped 0 bases from V and 10 bases from J, with 14 bases between. The CDR3 reads CSARDSRGRSQYF. DNA for the CDR3: TGCAGTGCTAGAGATTCACGGGGTCGATCGCAGTATTTT.

This clonotype appeared many times. The V and J genes are TRBV5-5 and TRBJ2-7, with TRBD2 matching over 10 bases. The CDR3 is made up of 14 amino acids. The V segment lost 4 bases and the J segment 3 bases; nucleotides outside the gene matches: 4. Per germline, CDR1 SGHKS and CDR2 YYEKEE (reference sequence). The CDR3 DNA reads TGTGCCAGCAGCGGATGGACTAGCGGCTACGAGCAGTACTTC. This sequence encodes CASSGWTSGYEQYF.